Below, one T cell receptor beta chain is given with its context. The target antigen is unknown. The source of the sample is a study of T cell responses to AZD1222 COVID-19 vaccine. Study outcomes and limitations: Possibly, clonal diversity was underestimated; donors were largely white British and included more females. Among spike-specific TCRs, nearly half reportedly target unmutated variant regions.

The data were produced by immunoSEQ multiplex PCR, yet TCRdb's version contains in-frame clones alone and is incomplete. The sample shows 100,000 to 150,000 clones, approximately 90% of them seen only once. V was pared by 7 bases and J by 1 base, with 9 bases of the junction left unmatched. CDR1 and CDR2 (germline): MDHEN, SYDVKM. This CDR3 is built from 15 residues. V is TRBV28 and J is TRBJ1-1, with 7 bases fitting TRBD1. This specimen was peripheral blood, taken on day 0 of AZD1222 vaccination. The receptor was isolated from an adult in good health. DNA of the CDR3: TGTGCCAGCACCAACAGGGGTAGGGGGAACACTGAAGCTTTCTTT. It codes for CASTNRGRGNTEAFF.